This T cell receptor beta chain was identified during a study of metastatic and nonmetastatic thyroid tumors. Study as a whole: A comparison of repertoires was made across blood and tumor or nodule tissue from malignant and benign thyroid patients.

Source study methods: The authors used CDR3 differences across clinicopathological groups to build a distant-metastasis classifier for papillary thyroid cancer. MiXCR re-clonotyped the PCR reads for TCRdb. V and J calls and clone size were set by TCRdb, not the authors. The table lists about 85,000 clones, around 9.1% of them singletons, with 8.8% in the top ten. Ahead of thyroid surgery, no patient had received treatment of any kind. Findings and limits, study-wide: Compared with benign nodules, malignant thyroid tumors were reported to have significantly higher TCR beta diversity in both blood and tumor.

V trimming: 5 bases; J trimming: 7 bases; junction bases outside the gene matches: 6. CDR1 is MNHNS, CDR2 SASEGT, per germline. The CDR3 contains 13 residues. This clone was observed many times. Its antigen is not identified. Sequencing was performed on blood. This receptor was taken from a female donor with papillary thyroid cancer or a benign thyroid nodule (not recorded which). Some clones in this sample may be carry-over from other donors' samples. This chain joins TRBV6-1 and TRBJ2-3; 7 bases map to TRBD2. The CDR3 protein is CASSTPGLHTQYF. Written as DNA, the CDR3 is TGTGCCAGCAGTACCCCGGGACTACATACGCAGTATTTT.